This T cell receptor beta chain was recovered during a study of shared clonotypes between healthy human individuals. Study in general: Three CD4 naive, three CD4 memory, two CD8 naive and one CD8 memory plate were used per donor.

This CDR3 has 16 residues. Germline CDR1 MNHNS, CDR2 SASEGT. V was cut by 2 bases and J by 0 bases, with 13 bases left in between. Repertoires were generated with immunoSEQ multiplex PCR, while TCRdb's copy carries only in-frame clones and drops some. The sample consists of around 2,000,000 clones, 93% of them appearing once. Naive CD8 populations comprised CD45RO-negative cells positively selected for CCR7, excluding terminally differentiated effector memory CD45RA+ cells. Adults of Caucasian background living in Nashville, Tennessee made up all donors. This clonotype was obtained from a man aged 18 to 29 in good health. Some clones in this sample may be carry-over from other donors' samples. V gene TRBV6-1 combines with J gene TRBJ1-1; D is perhaps TRBD1 (5 bases). The sequencing sample was made of naive CD8+ T cells from PBMCs. CDR3 sequence: CASSEMRGFMNTEAFF. DNA of the CDR3: TGTGCCAGCAGTGAAATGAGGGGATTCATGAACACTGAAGCTTTCTTT.